The T cell receptor beta chain under discussion was sequenced for a study of OX40 agonist ivuxolimab in advanced cancers. With regard to the full study: Ivuxolimab was a fully human IgG2 agonistic monoclonal antibody targeting the costimulatory receptor OX40 (CD134). The purpose of peripheral TCRbeta sequencing was to test whether ivuxolimab changed TCR sequence diversity and led to clonal T-cell expansion. Intravenous ivuxolimab was administered to patients every 2 weeks at six dose levels: 0.01, 0.1, 0.3, 1.5, 3 and 10 mg/kg. Prior anti-PD-1, anti-PD-L1 or anti-CTLA-4 therapy was permitted, and less than 45% of dose-escalation patients had received checkpoint inhibitors. Of the 50 or so patients in dose escalation, around 20 had hepatocellular carcinoma, approximately 15 had melanoma, 9 had renal cell carcinoma and 9 had head and neck cancer. Partial responses occurred in three dose-escalation patients: two with cutaneous melanoma and one with hepatocellular carcinoma. A male proportion of 70% to 90% and a mean age of approximately 58 years, ranging from about 23 to 79, were recorded for the dose-escalation cohort. The paper covers the monotherapy dose-escalation part of the phase I ivuxolimab trial, which included N ≈ 54 patients.

The full study reports these points: Which antigens the clonally expanded peripheral T cells were specific for was not determined. Low levels of normalized T-cell clonal expansion were also shown by some nonresponding patients. Partial responders in the 0.1-3.0 mg/kg groups had among the lowest normalized peripheral clonal expansion, especially among CD8+ T cells. At doses from 0.1 to 3.0 mg/kg, clonal expansion was seen in both CD4+ and CD8+ blood T cells between baseline and week 6. After ivuxolimab, CD8+ T cells had more expanded clones than CD4+ T cells on average.

The CDR1 and CDR2 encoded by the germline V gene are MNHEY and SVGAGI. From cysteine to phenylalanine, the CDR3 is 14 amino acids long. Only CDR3 DNA remains: 42 bases, in frame from the first base. The germline ends are 17 bases apart after V is trimmed by 6 bases and J by 8 bases. In the case of this clone: This clone's antigen is unknown. Per-base qualities were not stored, and no clone one base away is much larger.

The trial excluded patients who had a history of autoimmune disease or were on systemic immunosuppression. Peripheral blood for TCR sequencing was drawn from every dose cohort at baseline, at cycle 4 day 1 and at cycle 7 day 1. Samples were obtained from an open-label, multicenter, first-in-human phase I dose-escalation trial of ivuxolimab. Adults with locally advanced or metastatic melanoma, renal cell carcinoma, hepatocellular carcinoma or head and neck squamous cell carcinoma were enrolled in the trial. Before TCR sequencing, CD4+ T cells and CD8+ T cells from peripheral blood were sorted into separate populations. Genomic DNA was isolated from the sorted cells so that the TCRbeta CDR3 region could be sequenced. The immunoSEQ Assay was used to sequence the TCRbeta CDR3 regions. Entries here come from immuneACCESS through TCRdb and include only in-frame sequences with V and J called. Some clones fail to appear in such tables; in the studies checked, an unresolved V gene covers under half of the shortfall, and the cause of the remainder is unknown. The sample records tens of thousands of clones, 88% of which are singletons. Together, the top ten hold about 4% of the sample.

This clonotype was sampled from an adult with an advanced solid tumor such as melanoma, head and neck, liver or kidney cancer. The rearrangement joined TRBV6-5 to TRBJ2-1; the D gene cannot be named for sure. This sample comprised CD4+ or CD8+ T cells sorted from blood, obtained in a trial of the OX40 agonist ivuxolimab. In nucleotides, the sequence is TGTGCCAGCAGCCAAAGGCTGGGATCGGATGAGCAGTTCTTC. The translation is CASSQRLGSDEQFF.